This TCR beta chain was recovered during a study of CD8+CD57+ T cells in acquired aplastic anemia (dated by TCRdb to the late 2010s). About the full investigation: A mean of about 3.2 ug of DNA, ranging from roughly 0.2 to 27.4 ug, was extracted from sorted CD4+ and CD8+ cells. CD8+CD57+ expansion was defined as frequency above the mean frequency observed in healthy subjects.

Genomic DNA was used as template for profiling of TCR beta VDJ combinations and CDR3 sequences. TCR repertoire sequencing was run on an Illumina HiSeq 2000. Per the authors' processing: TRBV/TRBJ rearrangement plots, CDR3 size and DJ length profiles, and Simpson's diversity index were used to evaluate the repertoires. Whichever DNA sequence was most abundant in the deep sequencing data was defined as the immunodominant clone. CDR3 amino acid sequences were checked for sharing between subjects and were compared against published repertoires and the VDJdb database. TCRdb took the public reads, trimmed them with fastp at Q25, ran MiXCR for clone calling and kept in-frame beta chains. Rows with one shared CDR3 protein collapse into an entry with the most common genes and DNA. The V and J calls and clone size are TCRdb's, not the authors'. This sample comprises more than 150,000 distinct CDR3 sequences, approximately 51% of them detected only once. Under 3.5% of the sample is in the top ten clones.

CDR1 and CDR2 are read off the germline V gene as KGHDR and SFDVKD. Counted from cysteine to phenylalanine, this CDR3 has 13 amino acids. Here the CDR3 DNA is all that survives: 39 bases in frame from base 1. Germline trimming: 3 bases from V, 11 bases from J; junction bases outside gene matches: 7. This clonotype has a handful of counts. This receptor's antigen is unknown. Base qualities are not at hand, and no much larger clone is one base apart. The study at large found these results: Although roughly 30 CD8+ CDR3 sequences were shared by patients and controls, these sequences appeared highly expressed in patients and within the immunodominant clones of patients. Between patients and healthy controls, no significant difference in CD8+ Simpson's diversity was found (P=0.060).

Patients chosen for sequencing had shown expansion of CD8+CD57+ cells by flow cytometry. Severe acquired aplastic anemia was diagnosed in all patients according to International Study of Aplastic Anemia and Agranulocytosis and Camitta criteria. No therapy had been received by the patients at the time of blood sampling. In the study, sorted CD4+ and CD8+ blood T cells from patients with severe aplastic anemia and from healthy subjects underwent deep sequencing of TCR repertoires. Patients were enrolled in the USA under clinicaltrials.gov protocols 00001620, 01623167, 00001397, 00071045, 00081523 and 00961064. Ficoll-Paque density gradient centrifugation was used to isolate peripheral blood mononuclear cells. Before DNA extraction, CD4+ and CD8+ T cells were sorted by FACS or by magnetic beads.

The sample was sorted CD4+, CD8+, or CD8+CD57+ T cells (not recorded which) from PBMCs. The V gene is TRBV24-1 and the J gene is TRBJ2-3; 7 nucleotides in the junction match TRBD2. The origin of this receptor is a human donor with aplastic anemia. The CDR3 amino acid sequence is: CATSDNAGVEQYF. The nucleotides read TGTGCCACCAGTGATAATGCGGGGGTTGAGCAGTATTTT.